The 15 T cell receptor beta chains below come from one sample, sequenced in a study of identifying expanded T cells in peripheral blood. Data came from immunoSEQ multiplex PCR; TCRdb stores just in-frame clones and leaves some out. The sample has some 120,000 clones; about 80% are singletons. Sequencing was done on a sample of blood. All receptors derive from a person aged 18 to 75 in good health.

This chain connects TRBV4-3 to TRBJ1-4, with D tentatively TRBD1 (5 bases). V dropped 4 bases and J dropped 0 bases, with 24 bases sitting between them. The germline CDR1 and CDR2 sequences are LGHNA and YSLEER. CDR3 length: 20 residues. The CDR3 here is CASSLFRGFRPSATNEKLFF. Written as DNA, the CDR3 is TGCGCCAGCAGCCTCTTTAGGGGATTCCGCCCCTCTGCAACTAATGAAAAACTGTTTTTT.

This clone showed up many times. This chain connects TRBV7-9 to TRBJ1-2; D not certain. CDR3 length: 13 amino acids. Germline CDR1 reads SEHNR; CDR2 reads FQNEAQ (reference sequence). The V end was cut by 1 base, the J end by 3 bases, with 6 bases between. This chain's CDR3 is CASSLGADYGYTF. The CDR3 DNA reads as TGTGCCAGCAGCTTAGGGGCGGACTATGGCTACACCTTC.

V usage is TRBV2 and J usage is TRBJ2-7, with 9 bases aligning to TRBD1. Per the germline V gene, CDR1 is SNHLY and CDR2 is FYNNEI. The CDR3 is 16 residues long. The J segment lost 2 bases and the V segment lost 6 bases, leaving 11 bases of the junction unmatched. The chain's CDR3 is CASSKGQGNPAYEQYF. Here the CDR3 DNA reads TGTGCCAGCAGCAAAGGACAGGGGAACCCTGCCTACGAGCAGTACTTC.

V usage is TRBV30 and J usage is TRBJ2-7; no clear D. The CDR3 has 16 amino acids. The germline gives CDR1 GTSNPN, CDR2 SVGIG (reference sequence). V was clipped by 0 bases and J by 3 bases, with 18 bases between them. The CDR3 sequence: CAWSVSPLPRVYEQYF. DNA for the CDR3: TGTGCCTGGAGTGTAAGCCCATTGCCAAGGGTCTACGAGCAGTACTTC. The full variable domain, with the rest looked up from reference TRBV30 and TRBJ2-7, is SQTIHQWPATLVQPVGSPLSLECTVEGTSNPNLYWYRQAAGRGLQLLFYSVGIGQISSEVPQNLSASRPQDRQFILSSKKLLLSDSGFYLCAWSVSPLPRVYEQYFGPGTRLTVT.

J is TRBJ2-1 and V is TRBV11-3; 9 bases are a match to TRBD2. V shed 1 base, J shed 12 bases, and the junction held 10 bases outside the gene matches. This CDR3 is built from 15 residues. Germline values: CDR1 SGHNT, CDR2 YENEEA. The CDR3 is CASSLAGGSGGSQFF. CDR3 bases: TGTGCCAGCAGCTTAGCCGGGGGGAGCGGGGGGTCGCAGTTCTTC.

This sequence joins TRBV29-1 and TRBJ2-6; TRBD1 agrees at 9 bases. Germline V lookup: CDR1 SQVTM, CDR2 ANQGSEA. This CDR3 is 14 amino acids long. V was pared by 6 bases and J by 2 bases, with 2 bases of the junction left unmatched. In DNA, the CDR3 is TGCAGCGTGGGACAGGGCACTGGGGCCAACGTCCTGACTTTC. Amino acid sequence: CSVGQGTGANVLTF.

The V gene is TRBV6-5, the J gene TRBJ1-2; weak D call: TRBD1 (6 bases). CDR1 and CDR2 from the germline V gene are MNHEY and SVGAGI. The V and J ends lost 2 bases and 3 bases respectively, with 10 bases between them. The CDR3 contains 14 residues. The CDR3 loop is CASSYLRGDYGYTF. CDR3 DNA sequence: TGTGCCAGCAGTTACCTTAGGGGGGACTATGGCTACACCTTC.

The chain is built from TRBV7-9 and TRBJ2-5; D uncertain. CDR3 length: 15 residues. V was cut by 1 base and J by 3 bases, with 12 bases left in between. Germline lookup yields CDR1 SEHNR and CDR2 FQNEAQ (reference sequence). The CDR3: CASSLVAVREETQYF. CDR3 in DNA: TGTGCCAGCAGCTTAGTTGCGGTCCGAGAAGAGACCCAGTACTTC.

The chain links TRBV19 to TRBJ2-7, with D uncertain. This CDR3 is built from 14 residues. The V end lost 4 bases, the J end lost 3 bases, and 13 bases lay between the germline ends. Germline V lookup: CDR1 LNHDA, CDR2 SQIVND (reference sequence). In DNA, the CDR3 is TGTGCCAGTAGTACGCCGGGTAGTAGCTACGAGCAGTACTTC. Its protein is CASSTPGSSYEQYF.

The CDR3 sequence is CAWSVQGTGQVEAFF. CDR3 nucleotide sequence: TGTGCCTGGAGTGTACAGGGGACAGGCCAAGTTGAAGCTTTCTTT. This chain links TRBV30 with TRBJ1-1; 8 positions agree with TRBD1. Trimming removed 0 bases from V and 7 bases from J; junction bases left unmatched: 10. Germline CDR1 reads GTSNPN; CDR2 reads SVGIG (reference sequence). CDR3 length: 15 residues.

J is TRBJ1-3 and V is TRBV7-8; possibly TRBD1 for D (6 bases). From germline, CDR1 is SGHVS and CDR2 FQNEAQ. The CDR3 is 16 residues long. V dropped 3 bases and J dropped 2 bases, with 14 bases sitting between them. As DNA, the CDR3 is TGTGCCAGCAGCTTCGCGGGGGGCGAGGCTGGAAACACCATATATTTT. Protein product: CASSFAGGEAGNTIYF.

Here the CDR3 reads CASSPVGTLSEQFF. The DNA for the CDR3 is TGCGCCAGCAGCCCAGTGGGGACCCTGAGTGAGCAGTTCTTC. V and J are TRBV5-1 and TRBJ2-1; perhaps D is TRBD1 or TRBD2 (5 bases each). Germline CDR1 is SGHRS and CDR2 is YFSETQ. The CDR3 extends over 14 amino acids. V gave up 4 bases and J gave up 9 bases, with 17 bases separating them.

The chain carries TRBV14 and TRBJ1-2; D might be TRBD1 (6 bases). The CDR3 totals 14 residues. Between the trimmed V and J ends, which lost 4 bases and 5 bases, there was a span of 14 bases. The germline V gene encodes CDR1 SGHDN and CDR2 FVKESK. Written as DNA, the CDR3 is TGTGCCAGCAGCCCGGTGGGGGGCTATTATGGCTACACCTTC. It translates to CASSPVGGYYGYTF.

This sequence joins TRBV9 and TRBJ2-1; 11 bases match TRBD1. V trimming: 3 bases; J trimming: 6 bases; junction bases outside the gene matches: 5. Germline lookup yields CDR1 SGDLS and CDR2 YYNGEE. The CDR3 length is 15 residues. Here the CDR3 DNA reads TGTGCCAGCAGCGGGGTGGGACAGGGGGTCAATGAGCAGTTCTTC. This sequence encodes CASSGVGQGVNEQFF. The complete variable domain, with remaining parts taken from reference TRBV9 and TRBJ2-1, reads DSGVTQTPKHLITATGQRVTLRCSPRSGDLSVYWYQQSLDQGLQFLIQYYNGEERAKGNILERFSAQQFPDLHSELNLSSLELGDSALYFCASSGVGQGVNEQFFGPGTRLTVL.

This clone was detected only once. The chain joins TRBV5-3 to TRBJ1-4; D remains ambiguous. TRBV5-3 is sorted into the ORF group, with uncertain function. V was shortened by 1 base and J by 0 bases, with 7 bases between the two germline ends. The CDR3 has 15 residues. DNA of the CDR3: TGTGCCAGAAGCTTGTTCAATACAACTAATGAAAAACTGTTTTTT. It specifies CARSLFNTTNEKLFF.